This T cell receptor (beta chain) is drawn from a study of blood T cell repertoires in COVID-19. Background on the study: PBMCs, B-cell-depleted T cells, or T cells provided the cDNA or gDNA that made up the material.

Assay used: immunoSEQ multiplex PCR; TCRdb lists only in-frame clones, some missing. The sample lists 250,000 to 300,000 clones; around 87% were seen once. CDR1 is SGHRS and CDR2 is YFSETQ in the germline V gene. With 1 base removed from V and 3 bases from J, the gap between germline ends came to 7 bases. This CDR3 spans 13 amino acids. The sequenced sample was peripheral blood. The clonotype originates from a woman aged 50 to 65 who had recovered from COVID-19. The chain combines TRBV5-1 with TRBJ1-1, with unresolved D. The CDR3 spells CASSLQAYTEAFF. The CDR3 DNA reads TGCGCCAGCAGCTTGCAGGCTTACACTGAAGCTTTCTTT.